These 12 T cell receptor beta chains were all obtained from the same sample, sequenced in a study of OX40 agonist ivuxolimab in advanced cancers. The library was made by the immunoSEQ multiplex PCR assay. The table comes from immuneACCESS by way of TCRdb, which keeps in-frame sequences with V and J called. Part of the clones is missing from these tables; in studies checked, under half for an unresolved V gene and the rest for unknown reasons. Counted in this sample were over 85,000 clones; around four fifths of them appeared once. The top ten clones comprise around 1.1% of the sample. The specimen comprised CD4+ or CD8+ T cells sorted from blood, sampled in a trial of the OX40 agonist ivuxolimab. The receptors here all came from an adult with an advanced solid tumor such as melanoma, head and neck, liver or kidney cancer.

This chain links TRBV11-2 with TRBJ1-1; D is undetermined. The germline V and J ends were trimmed by 7 bases and 6 bases, with 15 bases remaining between them. This CDR3 is built from 13 residues. Germline CDR1 is SGHAT and CDR2 is FQNNGV. The DNA of the CDR3 is TGTGCCAGCACACCGGGGTCATACGCTGAAGCTTTCTTT. Its protein is CASTPGSYAEAFF.

The CDR3 sequence: CASSQGSTDTQYF. The DNA of the CDR3 is TGTGCCAGCAGTCAGGGGAGCACAGATACGCAGTATTTT. The chain employs TRBV9 and TRBJ2-3; tentative D call: TRBD1 (6 bases). Germline V gene sequence: CDR1 SGDLS, CDR2 YYNGEE. With 5 bases removed from V and 0 bases from J, the gap between germline ends came to 7 bases. The CDR3 is 13 amino acids.

The chain employs TRBV5-1 and TRBJ2-3; possibly TRBD1 for D (6 bases). Germline loops: CDR1 SGHRS, CDR2 YFSETQ. This CDR3 spans 15 amino acids. V was clipped by 0 bases and J by 6 bases, with 14 bases between them. DNA for the CDR3: TGCGCCAGCAGCTTGGGCCTGGGGGCGGAGGATACGCAGTATTTT. Translation gives CASSLGLGAEDTQYF. Together with reference TRBV5-1 and TRBJ2-3, the CDR3 gives the full variable domain: KAGVTQTPRYLIKTRGQQVTLSCSPISGHRSVSWYQQTPGQGLQFLFEYFSETQRNKGNFPGRFSGRQFSNSRSEMNVSTLELGDSALYLCASSLGLGAEDTQYFGPGTRLTVL.

This clone was counted only a few times. The chain couples TRBV6-5 to TRBJ1-2; D gene ambiguous. From germline, CDR1 is MNHEY and CDR2 SVGAGI. V dropped 0 bases and J dropped 0 bases, with 11 bases sitting between them. This CDR3 comprises 16 residues. The chain's CDR3 is CASSYSTASPNYGYTF. The CDR3 DNA follows: TGTGCCAGCAGTTACTCGACGGCAAGCCCTAACTATGGCTACACCTTC.

The genes are TRBV19 and TRBJ1-2; D might be TRBD1 (5 bases). The V end was cut by 4 bases, the J end by 8 bases, with 20 bases between. CDR3 size: 15 residues. Germline V lookup: CDR1 LNHDA, CDR2 SQIVND (reference sequence). The DNA for the CDR3 is TGTGCCAGTAGTACCACCGGGACCTCTTCGGGGGGCTACACCTTC. Translating it yields CASSTTGTSSGGYTF. Full variable domain (rest looked up from reference TRBV19 and TRBJ1-2): DGGITQSPKYLFRKEGQNVTLSCEQNLNHDAMYWYRQDPGQGLRLIYYSQIVNDFQKGDIAEGYSVSREKKESFPLTVTSAQKNPTAFYLCASSTTGTSSGGYTFGSGTRLTVV.

This chain uses TRBV7-9 with TRBJ2-2, with no clear D. V was clipped by 6 bases and J by 6 bases, with 17 bases between them. Germline V gene data show CDR1 as SEHNR and CDR2 as FQNEAQ (reference sequence). This CDR3 contains 15 residues. The CDR3 region is CASRAVGKGPGELFF. In DNA form, the CDR3 reads TGTGCCAGCAGGGCCGTGGGAAAAGGGCCCGGGGAGCTGTTTTTT.

CDR3 sequence (DNA): TGTGCCAGCAGCTTATCGGCGAGCCTAGCCAAAAACATTCAGTACTTC. Encoded protein: CASSLSASLAKNIQYF. V is TRBV7-8 and J is TRBJ2-4, with D unresolved. From germline, CDR1 is SGHVS and CDR2 FQNEAQ. The CDR3 covers 16 residues. The V and J ends lost 2 bases and 0 bases respectively, with 11 bases between them.

This clone was seen only once. The chain employs TRBV27 and TRBJ2-2; D may match TRBD1 or TRBD2 (5 bases each). Trimming removed 6 bases at V and 2 bases at J, with 19 bases between. This CDR3 contains 17 residues. Germline CDR1 reads MNHEY; CDR2 reads SMNVEV (reference sequence). CDR3 sequence reads: CASRRGNRAGNTGELFF. The CDR3 DNA is TGTGCCAGCAGGAGGGGAAATCGGGCAGGTAACACCGGGGAGCTGTTTTTT.

This chain connects TRBV5-5 to TRBJ2-7; D perhaps matches TRBD2 (6 bases). Germline V lookup: CDR1 SGHKS, CDR2 YYEKEE (reference sequence). V was clipped by 0 bases and J by 10 bases, with 17 bases between them. CDR3 length: 14 residues. The CDR3 protein is CASSLAQGGVLQYF. CDR3 nucleotide sequence: TGTGCCAGCAGCTTGGCCCAAGGCGGGGTTCTTCAGTACTTC.

CDR3 in DNA: TGCGCCAGCAGCAAGACGGCGGTAGGAGGGACAGGAGGCGAGCAGTTCTTC. Translating gives CASSKTAVGGTGGEQFF. The chain has TRBV4-1 and TRBJ2-1, with 8 bases fitting TRBD1. The germline gives CDR1 MGHRA, CDR2 YSYEKL. This CDR3 has 17 amino acids. The junction had 19 bases not matched to a gene; V was cut back by 5 bases and J by 10 bases.

This chain uses TRBV6-5 with TRBJ2-1; TRBD2 matches at 16 bases. Unmatched junction bases numbered 5, after V lost 6 bases and J lost 9 bases. CDR1 and CDR2 (germline): MNHEY, SVGAGI. This CDR3 spans 15 amino acids. CDR3 residues: CASRGTSGGASEQFF. CDR3 bases: TGTGCCAGCAGAGGGACTAGCGGGGGGGCTAGTGAGCAGTTCTTC.

The chain carries TRBV27 and TRBJ2-3; possibly TRBD2 for D (6 bases). CDR3 length: 15 amino acids. Germline CDR1 is MNHEY and CDR2 is SMNVEV (reference sequence). V lost 5 bases and J lost 6, with 18 bases in between. This CDR3 reads CASSLRGGDGDTQYF. In DNA, the CDR3 is TGTGCCAGCAGTCTTCGAGGAGGGGACGGGGATACGCAGTATTTT.